This T cell receptor (beta chain) was recovered during a study of shared clonotypes between healthy human individuals. Whole-study context: Aged 18 to 49, the donors were a couple of women and a few men.

Methods used by the authors: Junction-only immunoSEQ sequences carried no quality scores, so filtering differed. Assay used: immunoSEQ multiplex PCR; TCRdb lists only in-frame clones, some missing. The V and J calls and clone size were taken over from that table, and D and trimming were inferred from the DNA. The table includes 2 million to 3 million clones, 93% detected once. Notes on the study in general: Genetic and exposure-history diversity was limited by the small donor number.

Comment on this clone: Its antigen remains unknown.

CDR1 is SGHDT and CDR2 is YYEEEE in the germline V gene. This CDR3 has 15 amino acids. Trimming shortened V by 4 bases and J by 6 bases, and 20 bases separated the two germline ends. The sequence came from a man in his late teens or twenties in good health. Some clones in this sample may be carry-over from other donors' samples. The chain employs TRBV5-6 and TRBJ2-7; D call uncertain. Sequenced input: naive CD4+ T cells from PBMCs. The subset denotes: CD45RA+ positively selected. In nucleotides, the CDR3 is TGTGCCAGCAGCCCCCGACTCGGTCGGTACGGCGAGCAGTACTTC. The encoded protein is CASSPRLGRYGEQYF. The full variable domain, completed using reference TRBV5-6 and TRBJ2-7, is DAGVTQSPTHLIKTRGQQVTLRCSPKSGHDTVSWYQQALGQGPQFIFQYYEEEERQRGNFPDRFSGHQFPNYSSELNVNALLLGDSALYLCASSPRLGRYGEQYFGPGTRLTVT.